Given below is one TCR beta chain in context. Germline assignment: CDR1 MGHRA and CDR2 YSYEKL. This CDR3 has 16 residues. Trimming took off 0 bases at V and 4 bases at J, with 15 bases between the two ends. This entry is derived from a study of cytomegalovirus exposure and HLA in healthy donors. The PCR ran on 60 Vbeta and 13 Jbeta primers. Repertoires were generated with immunoSEQ multiplex PCR, while TCRdb's copy carries only in-frame clones and drops some. Of 150,000 or so clones in the sample, about 74% are singletons; the top ten hold about an eighth. The V and J genes are TRBV4-1 and TRBJ1-2; possibly TRBD1 for D (6 bases). Sequencing input: PBMCs. The source of this sequence is a man aged 40-49 years in good health and CMV-seropositive. The CDR3 loop reads CASSQDGGRGGYGYTF. CDR3 coding DNA: TGCGCCAGCAGCCAAGATGGTGGCAGGGGCGGCTATGGCTACACCTTC.